The TCR beta chain under discussion was sequenced for a study of blood T cells in healthy people across ages. General study points: More naive CD4+ cells and higher diversity marked long-lived donors relative to aged donors.

Total RNA extraction produced at least 5.5 micrograms (per sample) for the study. A second about 7 to 12 cycle PCR used barcoded and J-beta primers. CDR3-containing paired-end reads numbered at least 2.5 million in each sample. TCRdb ran MiXCR on the 5' RACE reads and lists one entry per CDR3 protein. The profile covers approximately 690,000 distinct CDR3 sequences, with around two fifths appearing a single time and about 32% taken by the ten largest. The CDR3 consists of 16 residues. J was trimmed by 7 bases and V by 0 bases; bases with no gene match: 11. Germline-derived CDR1 and CDR2 are LGHNA and YNFKEQ. Turning to this clonotype: As yet, its antigen is unknown.

The rearrangement uses TRBV4-2 and TRBJ2-7, with 8 bases lining up with TRBD2. The receptor comes from a man older than 75 in good health. The sequenced sample was blood. CDR3 sequence reads: CASSQDDGRALNEQYF. Here the CDR3 DNA reads TGTGCCAGCAGCCAAGATGACGGGAGGGCCTTGAATGAGCAGTACTTC.